This T cell receptor (beta chain) is drawn from a study of T cell responses to AZD1222 COVID-19 vaccine. Findings and caveats of the study: The study reported that nearly half of spike-specific TCRs target unmutated variant regions. Just a handful of AZD1222 recipients tested seropositive at baseline. Rises in breadth and depth of Spike-specific TCRs came after two AZD1222 doses. Repertoires were sampled only after the peak T cell response.

The protocol was immunoSEQ multiplex PCR, while the TCRdb copy is restricted to in-frame clones and leaves out a portion. The sample yields 100,000 or so clones, approximately 92% seen once. V gave up 4 bases and J gave up 3 bases; unmatched junction bases: 2. This CDR3 spans 15 amino acids. The germline gives CDR1 MDHEN, CDR2 SYDVKM. This clone came up once. As yet, its antigen is unknown. The clonotype originates from an adult who received the AZD1222 COVID-19 vaccine. Sequenced here: peripheral blood, sampled 28 days after the second AZD1222 dose. The chain carries TRBV28 and TRBJ2-3; TRBD2 aligns across 12 bases. The CDR3 region has the DNA TGTGCCAGCAGTTCACTAGCGGGAGGTACAGATACGCAGTATTTT. It encodes CASSSLAGGTDTQYF.